This T cell receptor (beta chain) was identified in a study of T cell repertoires in cytomegalovirus infection (dated by TCRdb to between 2018 and 2021). Concerning the study at large: Because public TCR beta signatures pointed to carriage of CMV infection together with the matching HLA type, the HLA type of each donor mattered for the analysis. The paper's findings and limits, for the study overall: Carriers of CMV infection plus the relevant HLA type were discriminated by the cumulative frequency of public TCR beta family members in the study cohort and in an independent roughly 340-donor cohort. The ex vivo response was dominated by HLA-C-restricted CMV-specific TCR beta clonotypes, and the single most frequent clonotype in two of eight donors was supplied by these HLA-C-restricted clonotypes.

This clonotype was seen only a few times. This receptor's antigen is unknown. No base-level quality is on record; no much larger clone is a single base apart. TCRdb names Illumina HiSeq 1500 as the instrument used. Using fastp at Q25 and MiXCR, TCRdb reprocessed the public reads and kept productive beta chains. Every CDR3 protein is listed once, alongside the most common genes and DNA of its rows. The sample table records 250,000 to 300,000 distinct CDR3 sequences; roughly 13% of these occur just once. Roughly 8.9% of the sample goes to the ten largest clones. Counted from cysteine to phenylalanine, this CDR3 has 10 amino acids. The kept DNA is CDR3 alone, 30 bases in frame from the first base. From the germline V gene, CDR1 is SNHLY and CDR2 is FYNNEI. V gives up 5 bases and J gives up 7 bases, and the segment between their germline ends measures 5 bases.

This sequence was found in a human donor in good health (CMV status not recorded). Some clones in this sample may be carry-over from other donors' samples. The specimen sequenced was PBMCs. This chain joins TRBV2 to TRBJ1-2; no D gene is confidently identified. The CDR3 is CASSLGGYTF. The DNA sequence follows: TGTGCCAGCAGTCTGGGTGGCTACACCTTC.